The clone carrying this T cell receptor beta chain was observed at least ten times. Its antigen remains unidentified. This record comes from a study of regulatory T cells in long-lasting Graves disease. Overall study results and limits: Persistent disease preferred TRBV28, TRBJ1-2 and TRBJ2-5; new disease, TRBV20-1 and TRBJ2-1.

Library construction for TCR beta used iRepertoire HTBI primers and Arm-PCR of CDR3 regions. TCRdb called the multiplex PCR reads again in MiXCR, with one record for every CDR3 protein. The sample yields a few hundred thousand distinct CDR3 sequences, 15% seen once. The time point is: newly diagnosed GD, antithyroid drugs for less than 3 months. Preparation of the TCR library used RNA extracted from PBMCs. Germline-derived CDR1 and CDR2 are MNHEY and SVGAGI. The CDR3 has 19 residues. The junction had 9 bases not matched to a gene; V was cut back by 2 bases and J by 4 bases. The data were also submitted as part of a second study, on T cells in Graves' hyperthyroidism and ophthalmopathy. From that paper: Graves' hyperthyroidism was deemed stable given no ophthalmopathy progression within 18 months. Among clonotypes expanded in thyroid above 0.001, most were also found in blood. In the analysis, a 13 V-J model separated ophthalmopathy from stable hyperthyroidism.

The origin of this receptor is a woman aged 40 to 50 with Graves disease. The V gene is TRBV6-5, the J gene TRBJ2-2; TRBD2 matches at 14 bases. The source was peripheral blood mononuclear cells (PBMCs), collected at new diagnosis, from a patient treated with antithyroid drugs. The CDR3 DNA is TGTGCCAGCAGTTACCCAGTGCCCGGACTAGCGGGAGGCACCGGGGAGCTGTTTTTT. It is translated as CASSYPVPGLAGGTGELFF.